The 22 T cell receptor beta chains listed next were all sequenced from one sample in a study of regulatory T cells in long-lasting Graves disease. Arm-PCR of CDR3 regions and iRepertoire HTBI primers were used to build TCR beta libraries. MiXCR, applied by TCRdb to the multiplex PCR reads, yields one record per CDR3 protein. Of around 250,000 distinct CDR3 sequences listed, about 19% are singletons. Indicated time point: newly diagnosed GD, antithyroid drugs for less than 3 months. Generation of the TCR library employed RNA extracted from PBMCs. The specimen comprised peripheral blood mononuclear cells (PBMCs), sampled at new diagnosis, from a patient treated with antithyroid drugs. These receptors were collected from a female donor with Graves disease.

This clonotype was recorded many times. The rearrangement links TRBV5-6 to TRBJ2-5; 9 nucleotides align to TRBD1. The CDR3 has 14 amino acids. Germline CDR1 reads SGHDT; CDR2 reads YYEEEE. V was clipped by 5 bases and J by 5 bases; unmatched bases: 7. The CDR3 is CASRQQGAWETQYF. The DNA of the CDR3 is TGTGCCAGCAGACAACAGGGGGCCTGGGAGACCCAGTACTTC.

There are many counts of this clonotype. This sequence joins TRBV7-3 and TRBJ2-2; TRBD1 might be the D (5 bases). The CDR3 has 14 amino acids. Germline-derived CDR1 and CDR2 are SGHTA and FQGTGA. The ends were cut back, 8 bases at V and 4 bases at J, with 14 bases in the middle. The CDR3 region has the DNA TGTGCCAGCCAGGAAGTTCAGGGCACCGGGGAGCTGTTTTTT. It encodes CASQEVQGTGELFF.

This clonotype was observed at least ten times. The chain has TRBV13 and TRBJ2-7; D may be TRBD1 or TRBD2 (5 bases each). The CDR3 runs to 11 residues. The germline gives CDR1 PRHDT, CDR2 FYEKMQ (reference sequence). V was shortened by 6 bases and J by 2 bases, with 5 bases between the two germline ends. The CDR3 is CASRGAYEQYF. The CDR3, as DNA: TGTGCCAGCAGGGGGGCCTACGAGCAGTACTTC.

The rearrangement uses TRBV2 and TRBJ2-2, with a possible D match to TRBD2 (5 bases). The V end lost 8 bases, the J end lost 4 bases, and 17 bases lay between the germline ends. The CDR3 loop spans 15 amino acids. Germline V gene data show CDR1 as SNHLY and CDR2 as FYNNEI. The CDR3 DNA reads TGTGCCAGCCAACTCTCGGGAATTGGCACCGGGGAGCTGTTTTTT. The encoded protein is CASQLSGIGTGELFF.

This clonotype was detected many times. The chain is built from TRBV5-6 and TRBJ2-7, with D hard to call. Between the trimmed V and J ends, which lost 1 base and 7 bases, there was a span of 9 bases. The CDR3 length is 12 residues. The germline CDR1 and CDR2 sequences are SGHDT and YYEEEE. The CDR3 bases are TGTGCCAGCAGCTTGTCCCTCCGGGAGCAGTACTTC. It translates to CASSLSLREQYF.

The rearrangement uses TRBV5-1 and TRBJ1-2; D gene uncertain. The ends were cut back, 0 bases at V and 4 bases at J, with 10 bases in the middle. This CDR3 is 14 amino acids long. Germline V gene sequence: CDR1 SGHRS, CDR2 YFSETQ. The CDR3 reads CASSLVGETYGYTF. In DNA form, the CDR3 reads TGCGCCAGCAGCTTGGTCGGGGAAACCTATGGCTACACCTTC.

The table lists this clonotype with many counts. The chain is built from TRBV3-1 and TRBJ2-1; TRBD1 matches 7 bases. Germline CDR1 reads LGHDT; CDR2 reads YNNKEL (reference sequence). The CDR3 extends over 16 amino acids. V shed 6 bases, J shed 4 bases, and the junction held 12 bases outside the gene matches. CDR3 sequence reads: CASSPPGGRGYNEQFF. The CDR3 coding sequence is TGTGCCAGCAGTCCCCCTGGGGGCAGGGGGTACAATGAGCAGTTCTTC.

Worth noting for this clonotype: A much larger clonotype is one base distant, so this may be a read error. The chain has TRBV12-3 or TRBV12-4 and TRBJ1-6; 8 bases map to TRBD1. This CDR3 is built from 14 residues. CDR3 nucleotides: TGTGCCACTCGGACAGGGAGAATTAGTTCACCCCCCCACTTT. Translation: CATRTGRISSPPHF.

The chain combines TRBV7-2 with TRBJ1-1; possibly TRBD1 for D (5 bases). The germline CDR1 and CDR2 sequences are SGHTA and FQGNSA. The CDR3 runs to 12 residues. V was shortened by 0 bases and J by 10 bases, with 9 bases between the two germline ends. CDR3 sequence (DNA): TGTGCCAGCAGCTTAGCGGGACTCTCAGCTTTCTTT. Its protein product is CASSLAGLSAFF.

This clonotype was seen only a few times. A much larger clone lies a single base off, so this may be a read error. The J gene is TRBJ2-3, the V gene TRBV7-3, with 9 bases identical to TRBD1. The end of the DNA is better explained by TRBJ2-5, so the J call may be wrong. The CDR3 is made up of 14 amino acids. Germline V gene lookup returns CDR1 SGHTA and CDR2 FQGTGA. The CDR3 here is CASSETGGVETQYF. The CDR3 bases are TGTGCCAGCAGCGAAACAGGGGGCGTAGAGACCCAGTACTTC.

In this sample, this clonotype turned up many times. The chain employs TRBV7-2 and TRBJ1-2, with D hard to call. The CDR3 is made up of 13 amino acids. Germline CDR1 SGHTA, CDR2 FQGNSA. With 1 base removed from V and 6 bases from J, the gap between germline ends came to 9 bases. In nucleotides, the CDR3 is TGTGCCAGCAGCTTAGGACATATGGATGGCTACACCTTC. Protein sequence: CASSLGHMDGYTF.

Regarding this clonotype: The junction shows a germline mismatch at one end, possibly a read error. J is TRBJ1-1 and V is TRBV5-1; D perhaps matches TRBD1 (6 bases). The CDR3 is made up of 13 amino acids. Germline CDR1 reads SGHRS; CDR2 reads YFSETQ. The CDR3 is CASSGQLNTEASF. CDR3 DNA sequence: TGCGCCAGCAGCGGACAGCTGAACACTGAAGCTTCCTTT.

In its sample, this clonotype was seen many times. The chain couples TRBV12-3 or TRBV12-4 to TRBJ2-5; possible D gene TRBD1, 5 bases. CDR3 size: 15 residues. V dropped 1 base and J dropped 3 bases, with 12 bases sitting between them. Here the CDR3 reads CASSLGDRNEETQYF. The DNA for the CDR3 is TGTGCCAGCAGTTTAGGCGACAGAAATGAAGAGACCCAGTACTTC.

This clonotype was counted ten times or more. The rearrangement links TRBV15 to TRBJ2-3; TRBD2 aligns across 7 bases. The germline gives CDR1 LNHNV, CDR2 YYDKDF (reference sequence). V gave up 9 bases and J gave up 2 bases; unmatched junction bases: 8. The length of the CDR3 is 14 residues. CDR3 loop: CATRAGLTTDTQYF. CDR3 coding DNA: TGTGCCACGAGAGCGGGGCTCACCACAGATACGCAGTATTTT.

The J gene is TRBJ2-2, the V gene TRBV3-1; TRBD1 agrees at 9 bases. J lost 4 bases, V lost 4 bases, and 4 bases had no gene match. This CDR3 is 15 amino acids long. The germline CDR1 and CDR2 sequences are LGHDT and YNNKEL (reference sequence). The CDR3 DNA reads as TGTGCCAGCAGCCCACCGGGACAGGGCACCGGGGAGCTGTTTTTT. This codes for CASSPPGQGTGELFF.

J is TRBJ2-7 and V is TRBV6-2 or TRBV6-3; unclear D gene. The CDR3 extends over 13 amino acids. V was shortened by 3 bases and J by 3 bases, with 9 bases between the two germline ends. From germline, CDR1 is MNHEY and CDR2 SVGEGT. The CDR3 loop reads CASSYTTSYEQYF. Written as DNA, the CDR3 is TGTGCCAGCAGTTATACTACCAGCTACGAGCAGTACTTC.

To note about this clonotype: At one boundary the junction diverges from the germline segment, which might be a read error. The J gene is TRBJ2-1, the V gene TRBV7-2, with TRBD2 matching over 15 bases. This CDR3 is 17 amino acids long. Per germline, CDR1 SGHTA and CDR2 FQGNSA. CDR3 coding DNA: TGTGCCGGCAGCTTAGTTGGACTAGCGGGAGGGCCCGGTGTTGGGTTCTTC. Its protein is CAGSLVGLAGGPGVGFF.

By sample share, this clonotype is medium-sized. The DNA for the CDR3 is TGTGCCAGCAGTGTTTCGGACAATCAGCCCCAGCATTTT. It codes for CASSVSDNQPQHF. The rearrangement joins TRBV2 to TRBJ1-5; D gene unclear. V lost 4 bases to trimming and J lost 3 bases, with 7 bases between them. The CDR3 has 13 amino acids. CDR1 and CDR2 from the germline V gene are SNHLY and FYNNEI.

This clonotype has at least ten counts. Just one base apart from a much larger clone, this may be a read error. V gene TRBV7-9 combines with J gene TRBJ2-2; D remains unclear. CDR1 is SEHNR, CDR2 FQNEAQ, per germline (reference sequence). V dropped 1 base and J dropped 7 bases, with 4 bases sitting between them. This CDR3 is 12 amino acids long. CDR3 in amino acids: CASSLVLGELFF. The DNA of the CDR3 is TGTGCCAGCAGCTTAGTTCTCGGGGAGCTGTTTTTT.

This clonotype has ten or more counts. The chain uses TRBV5-5 and TRBJ2-7; 9 bases fit TRBD1. The CDR3 is made up of 15 amino acids. Germline lookup yields CDR1 SGHKS and CDR2 YYEKEE (reference sequence). V lost 4 bases and J lost 6; bases outside the gene matches: 11. CDR3 bases: TGTGCCAGCAGCACCGGACAGGGGAGGGGTTCCGAGCAGTACTTC. Its protein is CASSTGQGRGSEQYF.

Remarks on this clonotype: This likely stems from a read error, as it lies one base from a far larger clone. The V gene is TRBV3-1, the J gene TRBJ2-3, with a weak D call TRBD1 (5 bases). The DNA end is a closer match to TRBJ1-1, so the J assignment may be wrong. CDR3 length: 14 residues. Per germline, CDR1 LGHDT and CDR2 YNNKEL (reference sequence). This CDR3 reads CASSARDGGAEAFF. In nucleotides, the CDR3 is TGTGCCAGCAGCGCGCGCGACGGGGGAGCTGAAGCTTTCTTT.

This clonotype was seen a handful of times. V is TRBV7-2 and J is TRBJ1-5; no clear D gene. Germline lookup yields CDR1 SGHTA and CDR2 FQGNSA. The CDR3 consists of 15 residues. Trimming shortened V by 1 base and J by 0 bases, and 7 bases separated the two germline ends. The CDR3 loop is CASSLGRGSNQPQHF. The DNA for the CDR3 is TGTGCCAGCAGCTTAGGGCGGGGTAGCAATCAGCCCCAGCATTTT.